This entry lists 14 T cell receptor beta chains sequenced from one sample in a study of blood T cell repertoires in COVID-19. Some clones are missing from TCRdb's copy, which holds only in-frame ones; the method was immunoSEQ multiplex PCR. The sample yields 140,000 or so clones, about 87% seen once. Sequenced material: peripheral blood. The receptors were gathered from a man aged 50 to 59 who had recovered from COVID-19.

A single count supports this clone. For the CDR3, the DNA is TGCAGCGTTGACCTTCGGGGACTAGCGGGGTTCCACGAGCAGTACTTC. Its protein product is CSVDLRGLAGFHEQYF. The chain employs TRBV29-1 and TRBJ2-7, with TRBD2 identical over 13 bases. Germline V gives CDR1 SQVTM, CDR2 ANQGSEA. The CDR3 sequence is 16 residues long. The V gene end was trimmed by 3 bases and the J gene end by 5 bases; junction bases not matched to a gene: 10.

The chain has TRBV30 and TRBJ2-7, with 8 bases lining up with TRBD1. Trimming at V came to 2 bases and at J to 9 bases, leaving 9 bases not matched to a gene. This CDR3 is built from 13 residues. Germline V gene sequence: CDR1 GTSNPN, CDR2 SVGIG (reference sequence). CDR3 sequence (DNA): TGTGCCTGGAGTCCTTATCAAGACAGGGGGCAGTACTTC. Encoded protein: CAWSPYQDRGQYF.

V and J are TRBV27 and TRBJ2-1, with TRBD2 matching over 9 bases. V gave up 5 bases and J gave up 4 bases; unmatched junction bases: 12. CDR3 length: 17 residues. CDR1 is MNHEY and CDR2 is SMNVEV in the germline V gene (reference sequence). The CDR3 DNA sequence: TGTGCCAGCAGTGGACAAAGACTAGCGGCCACATACAATGAGCAGTTCTTC. This sequence encodes CASSGQRLAATYNEQFF.

V gene TRBV6-5 combines with J gene TRBJ2-5; 7 bases agree with TRBD1. V lost 5 bases and J lost 1; bases outside the gene matches: 4. The CDR3 is made up of 14 amino acids. Germline V gives CDR1 MNHEY, CDR2 SVGAGI. The CDR3 reads CASSLGTVQETQYF. The DNA for the CDR3 is TGTGCCAGCAGTCTCGGGACAGTCCAAGAGACCCAGTACTTC.

The genes are TRBV7-9 and TRBJ2-7, with 7 positions matching TRBD2. Germline CDR1 SEHNR, CDR2 FQNEAQ (reference sequence). J was trimmed by 5 bases and V by 3 bases; bases with no gene match: 4. The CDR3 is made up of 13 amino acids. The CDR3 DNA sequence: TGTGCCAGCAGCTTCGGGGGGTCGGACGAGCAGTACTTC. Protein sequence: CASSFGGSDEQYF.

The chain recombines TRBV7-9 with TRBJ1-4; TRBD1 matches 8 bases. The ends lost 11 bases at V and 7 bases at J; junction bases unmatched: 15. CDR1 is SEHNR and CDR2 is FQNEAQ in the germline V gene (reference sequence). The CDR3 loop spans 15 amino acids. CDR3 protein: CAGAKQGVLGEKLFF. The CDR3 DNA follows: TGTGCCGGGGCGAAACAGGGGGTCCTAGGTGAAAAACTGTTTTTT.

This clone has a handful of counts. V usage is TRBV29-1 and J usage is TRBJ2-7; perhaps TRBD2 as D (6 bases). Germline V gene data show CDR1 as SQVTM and CDR2 as ANQGSEA. The CDR3 contains 12 residues. Here the CDR3 reads CSGGWAMQEQYF. The CDR3 DNA reads as TGCAGTGGGGGGTGGGCGATGCAGGAGCAGTACTTC.

The chain has TRBV6-5 and TRBJ2-4; TRBD2 might be the D (5 bases). Trimming removed 7 bases at V and 0 bases at J, with 13 bases between. This CDR3 has 15 amino acids. From germline, CDR1 is MNHEY and CDR2 SVGAGI. CDR3 region: CASTSPGKAKNIQYF. As DNA, the CDR3 is TGTGCCAGCACCTCCCCGGGGAAAGCCAAAAACATTCAGTACTTC.

V is TRBV11-3 and J is TRBJ1-4; D remains unclear. Germline CDR1 reads SGHNT; CDR2 reads YENEEA. Trimming left V 3 bases short and J 7 bases short, with 12 bases between. The CDR3 is made up of 14 amino acids. CDR3 region: CASSFDGNFEKLFF. CDR3 bases: TGTGCCAGCAGCTTCGACGGGAATTTTGAAAAACTGTTTTTT.

The V call is TRBV3-1 (or the pseudogene TRBV3-2), the J call TRBJ1-4, with D unresolved. Trimming took off 4 bases at V and 6 bases at J, with 3 bases between the two ends. Germline CDR1 reads LGHDT; CDR2 reads YNNKEL (reference sequence). The CDR3 length is 11 residues. CDR3 loop: CASSPDEKLFF. The CDR3 region has the DNA TGTGCCAGCAGCCCTGATGAAAAACTGTTTTTT.

V is TRBV19 and J is TRBJ2-5, with D perhaps TRBD1 (5 bases). Trimming left V 10 bases short and J 7 bases short, with 16 bases between. The CDR3 has 12 residues. Per the germline V gene, CDR1 is LNHDA and CDR2 is SQIVND (reference sequence). CDR3 sequence (DNA): TGTGCCACCCCCCCCGTTGGGGCGACCCAGTACTTC. Encoded protein: CATPPVGATQYF.

The table lists this clone with a count of one. The chain carries TRBV19 and TRBJ2-1; 9 nucleotides agree with TRBD2. V lost 3 bases, J lost 0 bases, and 9 bases stayed unmatched. The length of the CDR3 is 18 residues. Germline V lookup: CDR1 LNHDA, CDR2 SQIVND (reference sequence). CDR3 bases: TGTGCCAGTAGTATGCGGGGGCTAGCGGGGAGCTCCTACAATGAGCAGTTCTTC. Its translation is CASSMRGLAGSSYNEQFF.

V is TRBV5-4 and J is TRBJ1-2; 9 bases align to TRBD1. The CDR3 covers 16 residues. V gave up 3 bases and J gave up 0 bases; unmatched junction bases: 6. CDR1 is SGHNT and CDR2 is YYREEE in the germline V gene (reference sequence). The CDR3 DNA sequence: TGTGCCAGCAGCTCCGGACAGGGGTTACCTAACTATGGCTACACCTTC. It specifies CASSSGQGLPNYGYTF.

CDR3 region: CASRATGNTEAFF. The CDR3 nucleotides read TGCGCCAGCAGGGCCACAGGGAACACTGAAGCTTTCTTT. V is TRBV5-1 and J is TRBJ1-1; possibly TRBD1 for D (5 bases). The CDR3 is 13 amino acids. V lost 5 bases and J lost 1, with 9 bases in between. Per germline, CDR1 SGHRS and CDR2 YFSETQ.